This T cell receptor (beta chain) was profiled in a study of blood T cell repertoires in COVID-19. Study-level background: COVID-19 samples from acute and convalescent phases originated in the United States, Italy and Spain. In each case, the material was cDNA or gDNA derived from T cells, B-cell-depleted T cells, or PBMCs.

As originally analysed: Reference gene primer amplification gave estimated nucleated cell counts. Here immunoSEQ multiplex PCR was the method, and the copy in TCRdb shows in-frame clones only, minus some. The DNA was the basis for D and trimming; V, J and clone size are from that table. The top ten hold more than 9.5% of the sample, which has just under 60,000 clones, approximately 80% seen once. The germline V gene encodes CDR1 GTSNPN and CDR2 SVGIG (reference sequence). Trimming took 4 bases from V and 7 from J, leaving 19 bases between them. The CDR3 has 15 residues. The specimen sequenced was peripheral blood. The sequence came from a human donor in a cohort sampled during active COVID-19. V is TRBV30 and J is TRBJ1-4; the D gene is possibly TRBD1 (5 bases). CDR3 sequence (DNA): TGTGCCTGGATAGGATCGGACGGGGGATTTGAAAAACTGTTTTTT. Its translation is CAWIGSDGGFEKLFF.